The present T cell receptor beta chain was sequenced within a study of shared clonotypes between healthy human individuals. Study-wide points: Only blood samples were collected, and tissue repertoires likely differ. Generation probabilities were higher for clonotypes shared across all four sorted-subset donors than for unshared ones. Naive subsets generally exceeded memory subsets in estimated richness.

Germline V gives CDR1 SGHTA, CDR2 FQGNSA. V shed 4 bases and J 2 bases; nucleotides not matched to a gene: 6. The CDR3 has 15 amino acids. This clone came up once. What it binds is unknown. Repertoires were generated with immunoSEQ multiplex PCR, while TCRdb's copy carries only in-frame clones and drops some. The sample carries roughly 2 million clones, 95% recorded once. The V and J genes are TRBV7-2 and TRBJ2-7; 9 bases are a match to TRBD2. This sequence originates from a young man in good health. The sample taken for sequencing was naive CD4+ T cells sorted from blood. The subset: CD45RA+ positively selected. CDR3 nucleotides: TGTGCCAGCAGCTCCGTTAGCGGGAGTACCTACGAGCAGTACTTC. Translated, it gives CASSSVSGSTYEQYF.